This TCR beta chain was recovered during a study of blood T cell repertoires in COVID-19. As for the study in general: T cells, B-cell-depleted T cells, or PBMCs provided the cDNA or gDNA that served as material.

The germline V gene has CDR1 MNHEY and CDR2 SMNVEV (reference sequence). The CDR3 extends over 15 amino acids. Trimming took 5 bases from V and 3 from J; bases not matched to a gene: 4. Sequencing was performed with immunoSEQ multiplex PCR; in TCRdb, only in-frame clones are kept and a portion is missing. The sample yields around 240,000 clones, 70% to 90% seen once. This clonotype was obtained from a man aged 45-65 years who had been exposed to COVID-19. The sequenced material came from PBMCs or T cells enriched from blood (not recorded which). This rearrangement joins TRBV27 to TRBJ1-5; 10 bases agree with TRBD1. The CDR3 sequence is CASSRDRGTNQPQHF. CDR3 DNA sequence: TGTGCCAGCAGTCGGGACAGGGGAACCAATCAGCCCCAGCATTTT.